The next 24 T cell receptor beta chains were all read from a single sample in a study of blood T cell repertoires in COVID-19 (TCRdb year 2020). Library construction relied on the immunoSEQ multiplex PCR assay. TCRdb holds this immuneACCESS table with in-frame rearrangements only. Some clones are missing; in checked studies, unresolved V genes explain under half, and the rest has no known cause. The sample contains over 150,000 clones, approximately 86% of them found a single time. The biggest ten clones account for roughly 2.5% of the sample. The sequenced sample was peripheral blood. The receptors shown here come from a woman aged 80 or older with COVID-19, enrolled during active disease.

The chain joins TRBV6-5 to TRBJ1-4; 7 nucleotides agree with TRBD1. CDR3 length: 14 residues. V dropped 6 bases and J dropped 4; count of bases not matched to a gene: 5. Per the germline V gene, CDR1 is MNHEY and CDR2 is SVGAGI. CDR3 in DNA: TGTGCCAGCAGGCCCGGGACAGTTAATGAAAAACTGTTTTTT. As protein: CASRPGTVNEKLFF.

The chain combines TRBV24-1 with TRBJ2-3; 8 positions match TRBD1. The trim removed 4 bases at V and 1 base at J, leaving 3 bases unmatched. This CDR3 comprises 15 residues. Germline-derived CDR1 and CDR2 are KGHDR and SFDVKD. CDR3 sequence (DNA): TGTGCCACCAGTGAGCCGGGACAGGGCACAGATACGCAGTATTTT. Amino acid sequence: CATSEPGQGTDTQYF.

The chain couples TRBV5-1 to TRBJ1-3; D is possibly TRBD1 (5 bases). Trimming pared 6 bases from V and 0 bases from J, leaving 10 bases between. The CDR3 extends over 14 amino acids. The germline CDR1 and CDR2 sequences are SGHRS and YFSETQ. The CDR3 DNA follows: TGCGCCAGCACCCCGGACACCTCTGGAAACACCATATATTTT. It specifies CASTPDTSGNTIYF.

This chain uses TRBV4-1 with TRBJ1-1; D is uncertain. The germline gives CDR1 MGHRA, CDR2 YSYEKL. The length of the CDR3 is 14 residues. V shed 3 bases and J shed 4 bases, with 12 bases lying between them. The CDR3 DNA is TGCGCCAGCAGCCATAGTTCTTCGTCCACTGAAGCTTTCTTT. Translation: CASSHSSSSTEAFF.

V is TRBV4-2 and J is TRBJ2-1; the match to TRBD2 covers 11 bases. The length of the CDR3 is 21 residues. Losses at the gene ends were 0 bases for V and 1 base for J; bases not matched to a gene: 14. Germline loops: CDR1 LGHNA, CDR2 YNFKEQ. CDR3 sequence: CASSQEGSGIAGGPSYNEQFF. CDR3 DNA: TGTGCCAGCAGCCAAGAGGGATCGGGGATAGCGGGAGGGCCTTCCTACAATGAGCAGTTCTTC.

The V and J genes are TRBV6-4 and TRBJ1-6, with D uncertain. The V end lost 2 bases, the J end lost 10 bases, and 9 bases lay between the germline ends. CDR3 length: 13 amino acids. Germline assignment: CDR1 MRHNA and CDR2 SNTAGT. The CDR3 DNA reads TGTGCCAGCAGTGACGAGGTCAACTCACCCCTCCACTTT. It encodes CASSDEVNSPLHF.

Turning to this clone: Additional DNA sequences in this sample encode the identical CDR3. The chain combines TRBV12-3 or TRBV12-4 with TRBJ2-1; no clear D gene. Trimming stripped 3 bases from V and 7 bases from J, with 4 bases between. This CDR3 comprises 11 residues. The CDR3 nucleotides are TGTGCCAGCAGTTTGAGGAATGAGCAGTTCTTC. It encodes CASSLRNEQFF.

This clone has a single count. J is TRBJ2-7 and V is TRBV7-8, with D perhaps matching TRBD2 (5 bases). This CDR3 has 18 residues. V was clipped by 0 bases and J by 2 bases, with 20 bases between them. CDR1 and CDR2 from the germline V gene are SGHVS and FQNEAQ. The CDR3 coding sequence is TGTGCCAGCAGCTTAGCTCTTCCTACGGCTAGCCAGACCTACGAGCAGTACTTC. Its protein product is CASSLALPTASQTYEQYF.

The rearrangement uses TRBV5-1 and TRBJ2-7; 10 positions match TRBD2. This CDR3 comprises 17 residues. The germline gives CDR1 SGHRS, CDR2 YFSETQ. With V trimmed by 4 bases and J by 3 bases, 13 bases remained unmatched. The CDR3 nucleotides are TGCGCCAGCAGCCCCCAAGGTACTAGCGGGGCGATCTACGAGCAGTACTTC. It codes for CASSPQGTSGAIYEQYF. Full variable domain (missing parts from reference TRBV5-1 and TRBJ2-7): KAGVTQTPRYLIKTRGQQVTLSCSPISGHRSVSWYQQTPGQGLQFLFEYFSETQRNKGNFPGRFSGRQFSNSRSEMNVSTLELGDSALYLCASSPQGTSGAIYEQYFGPGTRLTVT.

This clone was recorded only once. The chain recombines TRBV4-1 with TRBJ2-1; TRBD1 agrees at 8 bases. J lost 8 bases, V lost 3 bases, and 9 bases had no gene match. Germline V gives CDR1 MGHRA, CDR2 YSYEKL. There are 15 residues in the CDR3. CDR3 sequence reads: CASSQADRVMDEQFF. In DNA, the CDR3 is TGCGCCAGCAGCCAGGCGGACAGGGTTATGGATGAGCAGTTCTTC.

This clone was detected ten times or more. The CDR3 here is CASSPGASVEQFF. CDR3 DNA sequence: TGTGCCAGCAGCCCTGGGGCTTCGGTTGAGCAGTTCTTC. This chain connects TRBV7-9 to TRBJ2-1; tentative D call: TRBD1 (5 bases). Germline values: CDR1 SEHNR, CDR2 FQNEAQ (reference sequence). V was shortened by 5 bases and J by 9 bases, with 14 bases between the two germline ends. The CDR3 contains 13 residues.

This rearrangement joins TRBV19 to TRBJ2-5, with D unresolved. CDR3 length: 11 residues. Trimming stripped 5 bases from V and 3 bases from J, with 4 bases between. The germline gives CDR1 LNHDA, CDR2 SQIVND (reference sequence). In nucleotides, the CDR3 is TGTGCCAGTAGTCGGGAAGAGACCCAGTACTTC. Translating gives CASSREETQYF.

In this sample, this clone turned up once. The gene calls are TRBV9 and TRBJ2-2; 7 bases are a match to TRBD2. The CDR3 runs 16 residues. Germline V gives CDR1 SGDLS, CDR2 YYNGEE. Germline trimming cut 2 bases from V and 2 bases from J; bases unmatched to any gene: 6. CDR3 sequence reads: CASSVTSGANTGELFF. The CDR3 DNA reads as TGTGCCAGCAGCGTTACCAGCGGGGCTAACACCGGGGAGCTGTTTTTT.

This chain uses TRBV9 with TRBJ1-1; TRBD1 matches at 9 bases. Germline lookup yields CDR1 SGDLS and CDR2 YYNGEE. Trimming cost V 0 bases and J 5 bases; bases outside gene matches: 8. The CDR3 is made up of 16 amino acids. CDR3 amino acids: CASSVGIGTGMTEAFF. CDR3 DNA sequence: TGTGCCAGCAGCGTAGGTATCGGGACAGGGATGACTGAAGCTTTCTTT.

The chain employs TRBV19 and TRBJ1-3; TRBD1 agrees at 7 bases. Looked up from germline, CDR1 is LNHDA and CDR2 is SQIVND (reference sequence). This CDR3 has 15 amino acids. V gave up 4 bases and J gave up 1 base; unmatched junction bases: 4. As DNA, the CDR3 is TGTGCCAGTAGTACCCGACAGGGATCTGGAAACACCATATATTTT. This codes for CASSTRQGSGNTIYF.

V and J are TRBV18 and TRBJ1-5; 7 nucleotides line up with TRBD1. This CDR3 comprises 15 residues. Germline lookup yields CDR1 KGHSH and CDR2 LQKENI. V gave up 1 base and J gave up 6 bases; unmatched junction bases: 6. CDR3 loop: CASSPRQGDAQPQHF. The CDR3, as DNA: TGTGCCAGCTCACCACGTCAGGGGGACGCTCAGCCCCAGCATTTT.

This clone was detected only a few times. J is TRBJ1-2 and V is TRBV2, with D unclear. V gave up 3 bases and J gave up 4 bases, with 12 bases separating them. The V gene's germline CDR1 is SNHLY and CDR2 FYNNEI. The length of the CDR3 is 14 residues. CDR3 sequence reads: CASSERGSGYGYTF. The CDR3 DNA is TGTGCCAGCAGTGAGCGGGGTTCGGGCTATGGCTACACCTTC.

The V and J genes are TRBV9 and TRBJ2-3, with TRBD2 matching 10 bases. With V trimmed by 4 bases and J by 6 bases, 11 bases remained unmatched. The CDR3 is 16 amino acids. In germline, CDR1 is SGDLS, CDR2 YYNGEE. As DNA, the CDR3 is TGTGCCAGCAGCCACCGAGCGGGAGGGCCGGGGGATACGCAGTATTTT. Its protein product is CASSHRAGGPGDTQYF.

V usage is TRBV7-2 and J usage is TRBJ1-2; 10 bases agree with TRBD1. This CDR3 has 15 residues. V lost 1 base and J lost 9; bases outside the gene matches: 8. Germline CDR1 is SGHTA and CDR2 is FQGNSA. CDR3 in amino acids: CASSLGGQGVGSYTF. The CDR3 DNA is TGTGCCAGCAGCTTAGGAGGACAGGGGGTTGGTAGCTACACCTTC.

This clone was seen a single time. The genes are TRBV5-4 and TRBJ2-3; 7 nucleotides match TRBD2. V lost 0 bases to trimming and J lost 3 bases; unmatched junction nucleotides: 13. From germline, CDR1 is SGHNT and CDR2 YYREEE (reference sequence). The CDR3 has 18 residues. In DNA, the CDR3 is TGTGCCAGCAGCTTGGCCGGGGCTGGCGGGCGGGGGACAGATACGCAGTATTTT. This translates into CASSLAGAGGRGTDTQYF.

This chain links TRBV19 with TRBJ1-1, with D unresolved. This CDR3 comprises 12 residues. Germline V gene sequence: CDR1 LNHDA, CDR2 SQIVND (reference sequence). The germline V and J ends were trimmed by 5 bases and 4 bases, with 8 bases remaining between them. CDR3 in DNA: TGTGCCAGTAGTCCTTACACCACTGAAGCTTTCTTT. This codes for CASSPYTTEAFF.

The chain joins TRBV6-4 to TRBJ2-2, with a tentative D call TRBD1 (6 bases). CDR3 length equals 15 residues. Trimming stripped 6 bases from V and 8 bases from J, with 19 bases between. In germline, CDR1 is MRHNA, CDR2 SNTAGT. The CDR3 reads CASRQDSLLSGELFF. The CDR3 DNA sequence: TGTGCCAGCAGACAGGACAGCCTTCTTTCGGGGGAGCTGTTTTTT.

The rearrangement uses TRBV7-8 and TRBJ1-2; possible D gene TRBD1, 6 bases. V lost 5 bases and J 5 bases, leaving 27 bases between the germline ends. Germline loops: CDR1 SGHVS, CDR2 FQNEAQ. The CDR3 has 18 amino acids. The CDR3 loop is CASSPHQTGAPEEYGYTF. The CDR3 DNA reads as TGTGCCAGCAGCCCTCATCAGACAGGAGCTCCAGAGGAGTATGGCTACACCTTC. Full variable domain (missing parts from reference TRBV7-8 and TRBJ1-2): GAGVSQSPRYKVAKRGQDVALRCDPISGHVSLFWYQQALGQGPEFLTYFQNEAQLDKSGLPSDRFFAERPEGSVSTLKIQRTQQEDSAVYLCASSPHQTGAPEEYGYTFGSGTRLTVV.

The rearrangement uses TRBV6-6 and TRBJ1-6; no clear D. The CDR3 loop spans 14 amino acids. V lost 8 bases and J 8 bases, leaving 16 bases between the germline ends. Germline V gives CDR1 MNHNY, CDR2 SVGAGI (reference sequence). DNA for the CDR3: TGTGCCAGCTCTCTAATAGGCCGGGATTCACCCCTCCACTTT. Its translation is CASSLIGRDSPLHF.